The 10 T cell receptor beta chains in this list originate from one sample, sequenced in a study of blood T cells in healthy people across ages (dated by TCRdb to about 2015). Receptor amplification or capture employed 5' RACE. The sample was run on an Illumina HiSeq 2500. A second PCR of about 6 to 12 cycles was performed with a sample-barcoded 5' primer and a J-beta primer mix. TCRdb passed the public sequencing reads through fastp at Q25 and MiXCR, retaining productive beta sequences. Each entry merges the rows of one CDR3 protein and shows their most common DNA and genes. The sample table shows approximately 810,000 distinct CDR3 sequences, and more than 25% are seen once. Of the sample, roughly 17% falls within the top ten clones. Source material: blood. These receptors were obtained from a woman older than 75 in good health.

This clonotype has just a few counts. The CDR3, as DNA: TGTGCCAGCGCTGAATCGGGGTTATTGGACTATGGCTACACCTTC. It yields the protein CASAESGLLDYGYTF. The gene calls are TRBV12-3 or TRBV12-4 and TRBJ1-2; no clear D. The ends were cut back, 8 bases at V and 3 bases at J, with 19 bases in the middle. The CDR3 has 15 amino acids.

On this clonotype: This sequence may be a read error, since a much larger clone differs from it by one base. V is TRBV5-1 and J is TRBJ1-2, with 12 positions matching TRBD1. The length of the CDR3 is 16 residues. The germline gives CDR1 SGHRS, CDR2 YFSETQ. The ends lost 4 bases at V and 3 bases at J; junction bases unmatched: 7. CDR3 sequence: CASSLVGQGADYGYTF. CDR3 DNA: TGCGCCAGCAGCCTCGTGGGACAGGGGGCAGACTATGGCTACACCTTC.

This clonotype was found a few times. The J gene is TRBJ2-5, the V gene TRBV6-5; D is tentatively TRBD1 or TRBD2 (5 bases each). This CDR3 region has 15 residues. The V gene lost 6 bases and the J gene lost 5 bases, with 19 bases spanning the gap. Germline V CDR1 and CDR2: MNHEY, SVGAGI. CDR3 in amino acids: CASSPTGRRAETQYF. The CDR3 DNA reads TGTGCCAGCAGCCCTACGGGACGCCGGGCCGAGACCCAGTACTTC.

This clonotype showed up just a few times. CDR3 sequence: CASSLLLRGRAGLNTEAFF. CDR3 coding DNA: TGTGCCAGCAGTTTACTTTTACGTGGCAGGGCGGGATTGAACACTGAAGCTTTCTTT. The rearrangement links TRBV12-3 or TRBV12-4 to TRBJ1-1, with a possible D match to TRBD1 (5 bases). Trimming pared 2 bases from V and 0 bases from J, leaving 22 bases between. This CDR3 is 19 amino acids long.

This chain connects TRBV7-2 to TRBJ1-1; D remains ambiguous. The germline gives CDR1 SGHTA, CDR2 FQGNSA. With 1 base removed from V and 4 bases from J, the gap between germline ends came to 10 bases. The CDR3 sequence is 14 residues long. The CDR3 DNA sequence: TGTGCCAGCAGCTTAGTAGTAACAGCCACTGAAGCTTTCTTT. Translated, it gives CASSLVVTATEAFF.

The chain is built from TRBV20-1 and TRBJ1-2, with unresolved D. The V end lost 8 bases, the J end lost 4 bases, and 14 bases lay between the germline ends. CDR3 length: 12 residues. Germline values: CDR1 DFQATT, CDR2 SNEGSKA (reference sequence). The CDR3 coding sequence is TGCAGTACATCGGCGGGCAGCTATGGCTACACCTTC. Amino acids: CSTSAGSYGYTF.

Many counts were recorded for this clonotype. This CDR3 is CASSESIAHTDTQYF. As DNA, the CDR3 is TGCGCCAGCAGTGAGTCGATAGCCCACACAGATACGCAGTATTTT. V is TRBV10-1 and J is TRBJ2-3, with D unclear. Trimming removed 0 bases from V and 2 bases from J, with 9 bases in between. The CDR3 contains 15 residues. Germline V lookup: CDR1 WNHNN, CDR2 SYGVQD (reference sequence).

Here the CDR3 reads CSAERGSGQADTQYF. CDR3 bases: TGCAGTGCTGAGAGGGGTAGCGGGCAGGCAGATACGCAGTATTTT. The rearrangement uses TRBV20-1 and TRBJ2-3, with 7 bases fitting TRBD2. The J segment lost 4 bases and the V segment lost 5 bases, leaving 12 bases of the junction unmatched. The V gene's germline CDR1 is DFQATT and CDR2 SNEGSKA (reference sequence). The CDR3 consists of 15 residues.

This clonotype was counted many times. The chain employs TRBV7-2 and TRBJ1-1, with D perhaps matching TRBD1 (6 bases). Trimming left V 5 bases short and J 8 bases short, with 9 bases between. The CDR3 extends over 11 amino acids. Germline CDR1 is SGHTA and CDR2 is FQGNSA. The CDR3 is CASSQGFEAFF. The CDR3 bases are TGTGCCAGCAGCCAGGGGTTCGAAGCTTTCTTT.

As for this clonotype: With a much larger clone just one base away, this may be a read error. The chain couples TRBV6-2 or TRBV6-3 to TRBJ2-7; TRBD2 aligns across 8 bases. CDR1 is MNHEY, CDR2 SVGEGT, per germline. The CDR3 covers 14 residues. CDR3 nucleotides: TGTGCCAGCAGTTTCAGCGGGGGAATCTACGGGCAGTACTTC. It translates to CASSFSGGIYGQYF.